This T cell receptor (beta chain) was obtained from a study of T cell repertoires in cytomegalovirus infection. Across the whole study: The public TCR beta signatures pointed to both CMV infection and matching HLA type.

TCRdb independently ran MiXCR on the reads; one entry per CDR3 protein. The sample lists about 830,000 distinct CDR3 sequences, around a third seen once, with around 12% in the top ten. This clonotype was observed a few times. The antigen remains unidentified. Trimming removed 5 bases at V and 0 bases at J, with 10 bases between. Germline values: CDR1 SGHVS, CDR2 FNYEAQ. The CDR3 sequence is 14 residues long. Findings of the study overall: The response measured ex vivo was dominated by TCR beta clonotypes (HLA-C-restricted and CMV-specific).

The chain recombines TRBV7-6 with TRBJ1-1; D is undetermined. This clonotype was sampled from a human donor in good health (CMV status not recorded). Some clones in this sample may be carry-over from other donors' samples. This sample comprised cultured CD8+ T cells from PBMCs, obtained from culture after CMV antigen stimulation. CDR3 sequence reads: CASSETTMNTEAFF. The CDR3 DNA sequence: TGTGCCAGCAGCGAAACCACTATGAACACTGAAGCTTTCTTT.